This T cell receptor (beta chain) was captured by sequencing in a study of T-cell reconstitution after alpha-beta-depleted transplantation in children. Broader study findings: The high TCRbeta diversity at day 60 in some patients came from surviving recipient T cells and thymic progenitors. After one year, T-cell counts and TCRbeta diversity mostly came from new T cells. Several hundred rapidly expanded clones from non-depleted graft cells reportedly supplied alpha-beta T cells about two months post-transplant.

A library of TCRbeta sequences, prepared with unique molecular identifiers, was generated. TCRdb reprocessed the PCR reads via MiXCR and lists one record per CDR3 protein. The sample lists about 980,000 distinct CDR3 sequences, about 30% occurring once. V dropped 3 bases and J dropped 1; count of bases not matched to a gene: 14. CDR1 is LGHNA, CDR2 YSLEER, per germline. The CDR3 is made up of 18 amino acids. On this clonotype itself: The antigen is unknown.

Material: PBMCs, mostly from graft donor cells, obtained 360 days after TCRalphabeta/CD19-depleted stem cell transplant. This TCR came from a boy under two years old who had a stem cell transplant for SCID, so the T cells may come from the graft donor. V and J are TRBV4-3 and TRBJ2-5, with 7 bases matching TRBD1. CDR3 amino acids: CASSQETGQAQFQETQYF. CDR3 nucleotides: TGCGCCAGCAGCCAGGAAACCGGACAGGCCCAATTCCAAGAGACCCAGTACTTC.